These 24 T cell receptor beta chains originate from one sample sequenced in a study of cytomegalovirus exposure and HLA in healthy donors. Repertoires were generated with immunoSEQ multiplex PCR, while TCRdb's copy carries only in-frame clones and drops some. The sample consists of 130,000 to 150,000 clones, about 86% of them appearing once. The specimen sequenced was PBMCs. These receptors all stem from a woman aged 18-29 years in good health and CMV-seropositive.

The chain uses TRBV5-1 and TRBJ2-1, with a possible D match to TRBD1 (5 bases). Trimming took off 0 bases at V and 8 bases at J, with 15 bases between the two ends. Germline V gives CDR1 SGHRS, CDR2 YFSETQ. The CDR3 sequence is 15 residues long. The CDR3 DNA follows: TGCGCCAGCAGCTTGGTTCCCAGGGAATTGGATGAGCAGTTCTTC. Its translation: CASSLVPRELDEQFF.

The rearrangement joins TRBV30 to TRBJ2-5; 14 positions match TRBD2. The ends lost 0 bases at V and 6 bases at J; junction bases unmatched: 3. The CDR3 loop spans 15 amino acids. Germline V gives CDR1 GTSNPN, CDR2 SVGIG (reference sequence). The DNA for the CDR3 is TGTGCCTGGAGTGTAGGGACTAGCGGGGGTCAGACCCAGTACTTC. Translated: CAWSVGTSGGQTQYF. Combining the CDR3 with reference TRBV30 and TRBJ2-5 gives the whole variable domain SQTIHQWPATLVQPVGSPLSLECTVEGTSNPNLYWYRQAAGRGLQLLFYSVGIGQISSEVPQNLSASRPQDRQFILSSKKLLLSDSGFYLCAWSVGTSGGQTQYFGPGTRLLVL.

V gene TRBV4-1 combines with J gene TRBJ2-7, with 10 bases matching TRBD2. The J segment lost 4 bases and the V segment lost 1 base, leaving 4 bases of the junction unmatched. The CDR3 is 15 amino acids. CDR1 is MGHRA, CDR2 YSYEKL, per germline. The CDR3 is CASSQGELAGYEQYF. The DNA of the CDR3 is TGCGCCAGCAGCCAAGGGGAACTAGCGGGGTACGAGCAGTACTTC.

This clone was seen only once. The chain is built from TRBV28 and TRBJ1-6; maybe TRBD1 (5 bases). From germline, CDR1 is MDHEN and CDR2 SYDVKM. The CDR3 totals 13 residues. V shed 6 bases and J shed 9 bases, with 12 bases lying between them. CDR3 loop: CASSSRGSSPLHF. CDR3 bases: TGTGCCAGCAGCTCTCGGGGGAGTTCACCCCTCCACTTT.

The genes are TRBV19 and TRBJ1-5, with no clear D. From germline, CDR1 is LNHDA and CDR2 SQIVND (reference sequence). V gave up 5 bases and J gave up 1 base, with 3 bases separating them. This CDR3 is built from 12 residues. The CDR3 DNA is TGTGCCAGTAGTCAAAGCAATCAGCCCCAGCATTTT. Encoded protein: CASSQSNQPQHF. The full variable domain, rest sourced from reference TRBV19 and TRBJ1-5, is DGGITQSPKYLFRKEGQNVTLSCEQNLNHDAMYWYRQDPGQGLRLIYYSQIVNDFQKGDIAEGYSVSREKKESFPLTVTSAQKNPTAFYLCASSQSNQPQHFGDGTRLSIL.

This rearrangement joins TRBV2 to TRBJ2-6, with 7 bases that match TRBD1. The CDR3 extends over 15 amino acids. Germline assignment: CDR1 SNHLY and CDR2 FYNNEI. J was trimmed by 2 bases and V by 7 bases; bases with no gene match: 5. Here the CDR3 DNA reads TGTGCCAGCAAGGGAGACAGGGCTGGGGCCAACGTCCTGACTTTC. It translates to CASKGDRAGANVLTF.

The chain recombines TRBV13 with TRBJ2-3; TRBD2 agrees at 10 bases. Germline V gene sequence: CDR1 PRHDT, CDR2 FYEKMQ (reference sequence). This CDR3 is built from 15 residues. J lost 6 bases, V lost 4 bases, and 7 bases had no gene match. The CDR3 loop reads CASSYGSGGADTQYF. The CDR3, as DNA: TGTGCCAGCAGCTATGGGAGCGGGGGGGCGGATACGCAGTATTTT.

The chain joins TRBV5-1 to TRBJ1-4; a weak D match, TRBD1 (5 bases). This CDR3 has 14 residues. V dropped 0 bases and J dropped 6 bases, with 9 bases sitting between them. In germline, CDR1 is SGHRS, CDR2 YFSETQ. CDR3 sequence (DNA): TGCGCCAGCAGCTTGGAAGGGGCGGATGAAAAACTGTTTTTT. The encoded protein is CASSLEGADEKLFF.

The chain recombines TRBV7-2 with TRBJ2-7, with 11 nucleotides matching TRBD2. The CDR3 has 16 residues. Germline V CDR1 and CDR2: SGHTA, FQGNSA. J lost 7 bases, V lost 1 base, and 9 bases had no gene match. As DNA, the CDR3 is TGTGCCAGCAGCTTAGGGACTAGCGGGCGGTCGGAGGAGCAGTACTTC. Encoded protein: CASSLGTSGRSEEQYF.

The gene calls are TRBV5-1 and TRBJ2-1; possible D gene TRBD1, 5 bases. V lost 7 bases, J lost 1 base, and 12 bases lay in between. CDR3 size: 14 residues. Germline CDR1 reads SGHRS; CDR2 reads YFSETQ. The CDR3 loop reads CASGASASYNEQFF. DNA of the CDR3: TGCGCCAGCGGGGCTTCAGCGTCCTACAATGAGCAGTTCTTC.

The CDR3 nucleotides read TGTGCCAGCAGCTCTGGACTAGCGGGGACTAGAGATACGCAGTATTTT. Residues: CASSSGLAGTRDTQYF. The rearrangement joins TRBV2 to TRBJ2-3, with TRBD2 matching over 12 bases. This CDR3 has 16 residues. J was trimmed by 5 bases and V by 6 bases; bases with no gene match: 9. Germline V lookup: CDR1 SNHLY, CDR2 FYNNEI.

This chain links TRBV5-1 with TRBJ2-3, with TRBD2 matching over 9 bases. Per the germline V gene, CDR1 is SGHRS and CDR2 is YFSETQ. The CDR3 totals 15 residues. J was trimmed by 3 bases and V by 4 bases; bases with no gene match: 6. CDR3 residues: CASSPPSGVTDTQYF. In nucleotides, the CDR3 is TGCGCCAGCAGCCCCCCTAGCGGGGTAACAGATACGCAGTATTTT.

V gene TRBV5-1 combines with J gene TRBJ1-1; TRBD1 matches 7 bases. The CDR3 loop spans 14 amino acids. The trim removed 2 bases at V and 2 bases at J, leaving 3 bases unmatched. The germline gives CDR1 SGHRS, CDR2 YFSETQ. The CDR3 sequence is CASSLQGSNTEAFF. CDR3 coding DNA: TGCGCCAGCAGCTTACAGGGGAGTAACACTGAAGCTTTCTTT. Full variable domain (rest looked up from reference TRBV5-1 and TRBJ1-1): KAGVTQTPRYLIKTRGQQVTLSCSPISGHRSVSWYQQTPGQGLQFLFEYFSETQRNKGNFPGRFSGRQFSNSRSEMNVSTLELGDSALYLCASSLQGSNTEAFFGQGTRLTVV.

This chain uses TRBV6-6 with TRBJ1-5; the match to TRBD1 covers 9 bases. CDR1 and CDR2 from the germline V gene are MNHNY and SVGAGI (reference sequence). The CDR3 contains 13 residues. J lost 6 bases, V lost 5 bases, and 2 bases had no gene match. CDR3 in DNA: TGTGCCAGCAGTCCGACAGGGGGTCAGCCCCAGCATTTT. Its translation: CASSPTGGQPQHF.

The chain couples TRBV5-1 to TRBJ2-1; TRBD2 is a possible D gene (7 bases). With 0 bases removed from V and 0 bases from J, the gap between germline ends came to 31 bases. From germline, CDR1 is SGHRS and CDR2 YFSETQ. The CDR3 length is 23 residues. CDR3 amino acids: CASSLAGGKRAVDKRSSYNEQFF. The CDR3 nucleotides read TGCGCCAGCAGCTTGGCGGGGGGCAAGAGGGCCGTCGATAAAAGGAGCTCCTACAATGAGCAGTTCTTC.

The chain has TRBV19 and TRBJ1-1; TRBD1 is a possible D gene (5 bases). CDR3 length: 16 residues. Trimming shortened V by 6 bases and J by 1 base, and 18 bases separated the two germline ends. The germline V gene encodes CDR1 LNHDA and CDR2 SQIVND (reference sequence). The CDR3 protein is CASSLTRTPSNTEAFF. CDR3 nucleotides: TGTGCCAGTAGCCTAACCCGGACACCATCGAACACTGAAGCTTTCTTT.

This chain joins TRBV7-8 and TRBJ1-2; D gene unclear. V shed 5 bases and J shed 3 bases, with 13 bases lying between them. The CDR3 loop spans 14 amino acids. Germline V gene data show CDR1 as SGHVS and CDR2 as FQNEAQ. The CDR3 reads CASSPSAGDYGYTF. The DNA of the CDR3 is TGTGCCAGCAGCCCCTCGGCGGGCGACTATGGCTACACCTTC.

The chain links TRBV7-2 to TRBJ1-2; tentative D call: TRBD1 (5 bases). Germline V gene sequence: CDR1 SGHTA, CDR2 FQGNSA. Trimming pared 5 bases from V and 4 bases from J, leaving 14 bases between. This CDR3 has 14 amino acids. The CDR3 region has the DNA TGTGCCAGCAGCCGTCGACAGATAGGCTATGGCTACACCTTC. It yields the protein CASSRRQIGYGYTF.

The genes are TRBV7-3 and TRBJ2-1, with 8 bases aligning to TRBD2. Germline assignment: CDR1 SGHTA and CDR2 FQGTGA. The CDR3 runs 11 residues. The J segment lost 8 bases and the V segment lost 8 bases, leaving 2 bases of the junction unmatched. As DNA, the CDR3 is TGTGCCAGCTCGGGAGGGCATGAGCAGTTCTTC. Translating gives CASSGGHEQFF.

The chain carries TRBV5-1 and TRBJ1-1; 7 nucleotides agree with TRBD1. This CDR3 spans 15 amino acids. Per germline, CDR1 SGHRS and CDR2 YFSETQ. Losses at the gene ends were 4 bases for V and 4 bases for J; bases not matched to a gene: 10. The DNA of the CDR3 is TGCGCCAGCAGCATAACTACAGGGGTGCGCACTGAAGCTTTCTTT. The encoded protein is CASSITTGVRTEAFF.

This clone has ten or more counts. CDR3 sequence: CASNPRRQGLGQPQHF. CDR3 in DNA: TGTGCCAGTAATCCCCGCCGACAGGGACTGGGGCAGCCCCAGCATTTT. V and J are TRBV19 and TRBJ1-5; 7 bases are shared with TRBD1. Trimming took 7 bases from V and 7 from J; bases not matched to a gene: 16. The CDR3 runs 16 residues. Germline assignment: CDR1 LNHDA and CDR2 SQIVND (reference sequence).

The CDR3 bases are TGTGCCAGCAGCCAAGTGACCGCGGCGGGTGGAAACACCATATATTTT. It is translated as CASSQVTAAGGNTIYF. The chain has TRBV4-2 and TRBJ1-3; no reliable D call. V lost 1 base and J lost 3, with 13 bases in between. Per germline, CDR1 LGHNA and CDR2 YNFKEQ. The CDR3 loop spans 16 amino acids.

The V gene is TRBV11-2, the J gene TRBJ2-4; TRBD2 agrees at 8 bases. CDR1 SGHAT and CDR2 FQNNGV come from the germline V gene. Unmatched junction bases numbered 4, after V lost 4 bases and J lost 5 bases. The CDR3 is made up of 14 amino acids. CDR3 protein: CASSSAGVQNIQYF. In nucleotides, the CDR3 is TGTGCCAGCAGCTCAGCGGGAGTACAAAACATTCAGTACTTC.

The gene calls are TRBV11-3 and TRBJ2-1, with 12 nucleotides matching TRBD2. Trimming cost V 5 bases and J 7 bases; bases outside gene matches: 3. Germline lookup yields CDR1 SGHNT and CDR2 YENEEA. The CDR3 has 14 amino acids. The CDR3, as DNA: TGTGCCAGCAGCGCGACTAGCGGGAGAAATGAGCAGTTCTTC. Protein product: CASSATSGRNEQFF.